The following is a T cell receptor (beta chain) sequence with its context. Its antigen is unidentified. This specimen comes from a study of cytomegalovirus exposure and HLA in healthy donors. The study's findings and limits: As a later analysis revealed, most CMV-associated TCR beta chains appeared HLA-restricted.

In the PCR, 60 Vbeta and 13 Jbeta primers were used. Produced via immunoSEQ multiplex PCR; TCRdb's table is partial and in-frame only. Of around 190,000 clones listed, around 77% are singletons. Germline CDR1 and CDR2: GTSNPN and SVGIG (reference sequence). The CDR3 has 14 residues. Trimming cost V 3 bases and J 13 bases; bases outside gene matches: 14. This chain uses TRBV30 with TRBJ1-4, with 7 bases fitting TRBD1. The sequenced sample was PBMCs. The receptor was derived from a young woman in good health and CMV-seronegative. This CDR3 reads CAWRLQGRSSSLFF. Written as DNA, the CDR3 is TGTGCCTGGAGGCTACAGGGGCGTAGCTCTTCACTGTTTTTT. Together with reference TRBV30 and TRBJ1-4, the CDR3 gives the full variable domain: SQTIHQWPATLVQPVGSPLSLECTVEGTSNPNLYWYRQAAGRGLQLLFYSVGIGQISSEVPQNLSASRPQDRQFILSSKKLLLSDSGFYLCAWRLQGRSSSLFFGSGTQLSVL.